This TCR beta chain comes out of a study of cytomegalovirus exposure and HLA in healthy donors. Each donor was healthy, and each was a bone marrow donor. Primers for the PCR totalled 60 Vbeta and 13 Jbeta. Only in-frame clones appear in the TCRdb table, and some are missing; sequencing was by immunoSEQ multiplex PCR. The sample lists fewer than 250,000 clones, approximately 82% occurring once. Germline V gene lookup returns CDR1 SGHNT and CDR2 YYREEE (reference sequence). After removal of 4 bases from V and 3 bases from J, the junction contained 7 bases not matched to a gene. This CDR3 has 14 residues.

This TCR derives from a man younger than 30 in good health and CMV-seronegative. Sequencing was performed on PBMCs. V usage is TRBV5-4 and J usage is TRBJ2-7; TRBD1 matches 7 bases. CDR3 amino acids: CASSKDRFHYEQYF. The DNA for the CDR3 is TGTGCCAGCAGCAAGGACAGGTTTCACTACGAGCAGTACTTC.